The 29 T cell receptor beta chains below were found in one sample sequenced in a study of blood T cell repertoires in COVID-19. Generated by immunoSEQ multiplex PCR, the TCRdb table keeps only in-frame clones and is missing some. Of some 250,000 clones listed, 88% are singletons. The sequenced sample consisted of peripheral blood. The receptors derive from a human donor in a cohort sampled during active COVID-19.

This clone showed up just a few times. The chain employs TRBV24-1 and TRBJ1-5, with a weak D call TRBD1 (5 bases). The CDR3 sequence is 12 residues long. The germline V and J ends were trimmed by 10 bases and 5 bases, with 11 bases remaining between them. Germline CDR1 is KGHDR and CDR2 is SFDVKD. The CDR3 DNA sequence: TGTGCCACTGCGACAGAAGATCAGCCCCAGCATTTT. It specifies CATATEDQPQHF.

In DNA form, the CDR3 reads TGTGCCACCTCGCGGGGGGTCCAAGAGACCCAGTACTTC. This sequence encodes CATSRGVQETQYF. The J gene is TRBJ2-5, the V gene TRBV24-1, with 8 positions matching TRBD2. CDR3 size: 13 residues. The trim removed 9 bases at V and 1 base at J, leaving 3 bases unmatched. Germline V gene data show CDR1 as KGHDR and CDR2 as SFDVKD.

With respect to this clone: This same CDR3 is encoded by further DNA sequences in the sample. The rearrangement joins TRBV9 to TRBJ2-7, with 14 bases that match TRBD2. The CDR3 is 15 amino acids. CDR1 is SGDLS, CDR2 YYNGEE, per germline. After removal of 2 bases from V and 3 bases from J, the junction contained 1 base not matched to a gene. The CDR3 protein is CASSVGLAGGYEQYF. In DNA, the CDR3 is TGTGCCAGCAGCGTCGGACTAGCGGGGGGCTACGAGCAGTACTTC.

The chain employs TRBV7-6 and TRBJ2-7; the D gene is possibly TRBD1 (6 bases). There are 12 residues in the CDR3. V lost 5 bases to trimming and J lost 6 bases, with 11 bases between them. Germline-derived CDR1 and CDR2 are SGHVS and FNYEAQ. In DNA form, the CDR3 reads TGTGCCAGCAGCAGCACAGGGTCCGAGCAGTACTTC. Translation gives CASSSTGSEQYF.

This clone appeared a single time. The chain couples TRBV18 to TRBJ1-1, with unresolved D. The CDR3 runs 18 residues. The germline gives CDR1 KGHSH, CDR2 LQKENI. Between the trimmed V and J ends, which lost 5 bases and 1 base, there was a span of 23 bases. The CDR3 here is CASSSYRTTEGQNTEAFF. For the CDR3, the DNA is TGTGCCAGCTCATCATATCGAACGACCGAGGGCCAGAACACTGAAGCTTTCTTT.

The gene calls are TRBV3-1 (or the pseudogene TRBV3-2) and TRBJ1-4; the D is unclear. The CDR3 spans 17 residues. The germline V gene has CDR1 LGHDT and CDR2 YNNKEL (reference sequence). V shed 1 base and J shed 5 bases, with 17 bases lying between them. The CDR3 is CASSQGGYTGKNEKLFF. The CDR3 DNA sequence: TGTGCCAGCAGCCAAGGTGGCTACACCGGGAAAAATGAAAAACTGTTTTTT.

V is TRBV5-6 and J is TRBJ2-5; D not certain. The CDR3 loop spans 12 amino acids. Trimming took 2 bases from V and 5 from J, leaving 7 bases between them. The germline V gene encodes CDR1 SGHDT and CDR2 YYEEEE. The CDR3 DNA reads as TGTGCCAGCAGCTTATCCGTCGAGACCCAGTACTTC. Translated: CASSLSVETQYF.

V usage is TRBV7-2 and J usage is TRBJ1-2, with TRBD1 matching 7 bases. This CDR3 is built from 15 residues. V lost 1 base and J lost 8; bases outside the gene matches: 10. Germline lookup yields CDR1 SGHTA and CDR2 FQGNSA. The CDR3 region is CASSLDRTGIHGYTF. CDR3 coding DNA: TGTGCCAGCAGCTTAGACCGGACAGGCATTCACGGCTACACCTTC. Combining the CDR3 with reference TRBV7-2 and TRBJ1-2 gives the whole variable domain GAGVSQSPSNKVTEKGKDVELRCDPISGHTALYWYRQSLGQGLEFLIYFQGNSAPDKSGLPSDRFSAERTGGSVSTLTIQRTQQEDSAVYLCASSLDRTGIHGYTFGSGTRLTVV.

J is TRBJ1-4 and V is TRBV4-3, with 9 bases lining up with TRBD1. CDR1 is LGHNA and CDR2 is YSLEER in the germline V gene. The CDR3 is 20 amino acids. The J segment lost 7 bases and the V segment lost 1 base, leaving 19 bases of the junction unmatched. CDR3 residues: CASSQGLVGGWDREGEKLFF. The CDR3 DNA reads TGCGCCAGCAGCCAAGGACTCGTGGGGGGCTGGGACAGGGAGGGTGAAAAACTGTTTTTT.

The chain couples TRBV2 to TRBJ1-1, with TRBD1 as a possible D gene (6 bases). There are 16 residues in the CDR3. V was pared by 5 bases and J by 0 bases, with 16 bases between. The germline V gene has CDR1 SNHLY and CDR2 FYNNEI. The CDR3: CASSLDSLRLNTEAFF. Written as DNA, the CDR3 is TGTGCCAGCAGTCTGGACAGCCTCAGACTGAACACTGAAGCTTTCTTT.

The chain has TRBV5-1 and TRBJ2-7; 7 nucleotides match TRBD1. This CDR3 comprises 14 residues. After removal of 2 bases from V and 0 bases from J, the junction contained 2 bases not matched to a gene. Germline CDR1 and CDR2: SGHRS and YFSETQ. CDR3 sequence: CASSFAGGSYEQYF. CDR3 in DNA: TGCGCCAGCAGCTTCGCAGGGGGCTCCTACGAGCAGTACTTC.

The chain combines TRBV11-3 with TRBJ2-7; D not certain. Germline V CDR1 and CDR2: SGHNT, YENEEA. The V end was cut by 4 bases, the J end by 3 bases, with 10 bases between. The CDR3 consists of 13 residues. CDR3 sequence reads: CASSYDTHYEQYF. DNA for the CDR3: TGTGCCAGCAGCTACGACACTCACTACGAGCAGTACTTC. Based on the CDR3 plus reference TRBV11-3 and TRBJ2-7, the full variable domain is EAGVVQSPRYKIIEKKQPVAFWCNPISGHNTLYWYLQNLGQGPELLIRYENEEAVDDSQLPKDRFSAERLKGVDSTLKIQPAELGDSAVYLCASSYDTHYEQYFGPGTRLTVT.

The CDR3 sequence: CASSRGPGLAGNTIYF. The CDR3 bases are TGTGCCAGCAGTCGCGGACCGGGGTTGGCTGGAAACACCATATATTTT. The chain uses TRBV7-3 and TRBJ1-3; unclear D gene. CDR3 length: 16 residues. Trimming left V 6 bases short and J 2 bases short, with 17 bases between. Germline lookup yields CDR1 SGHTA and CDR2 FQGTGA.

This rearrangement joins TRBV19 to TRBJ2-7; D ambiguous. The V and J ends lost 0 bases and 6 bases respectively, with 15 bases between them. The CDR3 totals 15 residues. The germline V gene has CDR1 LNHDA and CDR2 SQIVND (reference sequence). CDR3 region: CASSIDLPGSLEQYF. For the CDR3, the DNA is TGTGCCAGTAGTATAGATCTCCCAGGAAGTCTCGAGCAGTACTTC.

In its sample, this clone was seen once. The rearrangement links TRBV9 to TRBJ1-3, with D perhaps TRBD1 (5 bases). The CDR3 is made up of 16 amino acids. CDR1 and CDR2 from the germline V gene are SGDLS and YYNGEE. With 4 bases removed from V and 0 bases from J, the gap between germline ends came to 14 bases. This CDR3 reads CASSTRQTISGNTIYF. CDR3 DNA sequence: TGTGCCAGCAGCACCCGACAGACGATCTCTGGAAACACCATATATTTT.

The sample holds a few counts of this clone. The chain combines TRBV5-4 with TRBJ1-6; D is unclear. The CDR3 runs to 15 residues. V shed 0 bases and J shed 8 bases, with 12 bases lying between them. Germline CDR1 is SGHNT and CDR2 is YYREEE (reference sequence). Here the CDR3 reads CASSLARGGHSPLHF. In nucleotides, the CDR3 is TGTGCCAGCAGCTTGGCCCGGGGAGGGCATTCACCCCTCCACTTT.

The chain couples TRBV9 to TRBJ2-7; tentatively, D is TRBD2 (6 bases). Germline V CDR1 and CDR2: SGDLS, YYNGEE. The CDR3 consists of 14 residues. The V gene lost 0 bases and the J gene lost 6 bases, with 13 bases spanning the gap. Written as DNA, the CDR3 is TGTGCCAGCAGCGTAGGGGGGGTTTCTGCCGAGCAGTACTTC. This gives the protein CASSVGGVSAEQYF.

J is TRBJ1-1 and V is TRBV7-9; D is ambiguous. Germline V CDR1 and CDR2: SEHNR, FQNEAQ (reference sequence). Trimming stripped 5 bases from V and 0 bases from J, with 16 bases between. The CDR3 runs 16 residues. CDR3 sequence: CASSEPSWRVNTEAFF. CDR3 nucleotides: TGTGCCAGCAGCGAACCGTCATGGAGGGTGAACACTGAAGCTTTCTTT.

On this clone: The junction does not match germline at one end; this may be a read error. The chain employs TRBV11-2 and TRBJ1-6; D is possibly TRBD1 (5 bases). Germline V gene sequence: CDR1 SGHAT, CDR2 FQNNGV. The CDR3 spans 15 residues. Here the CDR3 DNA reads TGTGCCAGCAGCCCCTCGGGGGGGTATAACTCACCCCTCCACTTT. This translates into CASSPSGGYNSPLHF. Looking up the rest from reference TRBV11-2 and TRBJ1-6 gives the full variable domain: EAGVAQSPRYKIIEKRQSVAFWCNPISGHATLYWYQQILGQGPKLLIQFQNNGVVDDSQLPKDRFSAERLKGVDSTLKIQPAKLEDSAVYLCASSPSGGYNSPLHFGNGTRLTVT.

This rearrangement joins TRBV28 to TRBJ1-2; D is uncertain. V lost 5 bases and J lost 5, with 15 bases in between. Germline values: CDR1 MDHEN, CDR2 SYDVKM. This CDR3 has 14 amino acids. The CDR3 protein is CASSPPGRGYGYTF. The DNA of the CDR3 is TGTGCCAGCAGTCCCCCAGGCCGCGGGTATGGCTACACCTTC.

The CDR3 DNA sequence: TGCGCCAGCAGCCAAGATCAGGGCGGGAACACTGAAGCTTTCTTT. Its protein product is CASSQDQGGNTEAFF. The chain carries TRBV4-3 and TRBJ1-1; maybe TRBD1 (5 bases). The CDR3 sequence is 15 residues long. Germline values: CDR1 LGHNA, CDR2 YSLEER. Trimming cost V 0 bases and J 1 base, with 9 bases left between them.

The chain links TRBV30 to TRBJ2-7; TRBD2 matches 12 bases. This CDR3 is 16 amino acids long. From germline, CDR1 is GTSNPN and CDR2 SVGIG (reference sequence). V was pared by 1 base and J by 3 bases, with 7 bases of the junction left unmatched. The CDR3 nucleotides read TGTGCCTGGAGTGATCCTGGACTAGCGGGAAGCTACGAGCAGTACTTC. It encodes CAWSDPGLAGSYEQYF.

The chain has TRBV5-5 and TRBJ2-7; 12 nucleotides agree with TRBD2. The length of the CDR3 is 15 residues. Germline loops: CDR1 SGHKS, CDR2 YYEKEE (reference sequence). The V gene end was trimmed by 0 bases and the J gene end by 4 bases; junction bases not matched to a gene: 2. CDR3 residues: CASSLGLAGEYEQYF. CDR3 in DNA: TGTGCCAGCAGCTTGGGACTAGCGGGAGAGTACGAGCAGTACTTC.

V gene TRBV24-1 combines with J gene TRBJ2-2; maybe TRBD1 (6 bases). The V and J ends lost 8 bases and 3 bases respectively, with 9 bases between them. CDR1 and CDR2 (germline): KGHDR, SFDVKD. The CDR3 contains 13 residues. The CDR3 DNA reads as TGTGCCACCAAGGCAGGGGACACCGGGGAGCTGTTTTTT. This encodes CATKAGDTGELFF.

The chain carries TRBV18 and TRBJ1-2, with TRBD1 matching over 7 bases. Trimming at V came to 3 bases and at J to 4 bases, leaving 11 bases not matched to a gene. Germline CDR1 and CDR2: KGHSH and LQKENI. The CDR3 has 16 amino acids. The CDR3 DNA is TGTGCCAGCTCACCTGACAGGGCCGATGGGAGCTATGGCTACACCTTC. Protein: CASSPDRADGSYGYTF.

V gene TRBV7-2 combines with J gene TRBJ1-1; possibly TRBD1 for D (5 bases). Germline V gene lookup returns CDR1 SGHTA and CDR2 FQGNSA. CDR3 length: 16 amino acids. V lost 5 bases and J lost 0, with 16 bases in between. The CDR3 protein is CASSLRGPKMNTEAFF. The DNA of the CDR3 is TGTGCCAGCAGCCTAAGGGGTCCGAAGATGAACACTGAAGCTTTCTTT. The full variable domain, in which reference TRBV7-2 and TRBJ1-1 provide the parts outside the CDR3, is GAGVSQSPSNKVTEKGKDVELRCDPISGHTALYWYRQSLGQGLEFLIYFQGNSAPDKSGLPSDRFSAERTGGSVSTLTIQRTQQEDSAVYLCASSLRGPKMNTEAFFGQGTRLTVV.

The chain carries TRBV7-9 and TRBJ1-1, with TRBD1 matching 8 bases. Germline V gives CDR1 SEHNR, CDR2 FQNEAQ (reference sequence). This CDR3 is built from 16 residues. The junction had 17 bases not matched to a gene; V was cut back by 6 bases and J by 8 bases. CDR3 region: CASRSGQGGLGREAFF. The CDR3 nucleotides are TGTGCCAGCAGATCCGGACAGGGTGGGTTGGGAAGGGAAGCTTTCTTT.

There are a few counts of this clone. The CDR3 is CASSRLPRQGDYEQYF. Here the CDR3 DNA reads TGTGCCAGCTCACGATTACCGCGACAGGGTGACTACGAGCAGTACTTC. The chain couples TRBV18 to TRBJ2-7; 7 bases are shared with TRBD1. With 4 bases clipped from V and 3 bases from J, the junction kept 12 bases outside the gene matches. The CDR3 is 16 amino acids. CDR1 is KGHSH, CDR2 LQKENI, per germline.

In its sample, this clone was seen a few times. V and J are TRBV20-1 and TRBJ1-2; possible D gene TRBD1, 5 bases. V shed 6 bases and J shed 8 bases, with 10 bases lying between them. Germline V gene data show CDR1 as DFQATT and CDR2 as SNEGSKA (reference sequence). The CDR3 covers 10 residues. Here the CDR3 DNA reads TGCAGTGCCAGGGAGGGGGGCTACACCTTC. It translates to CSAREGGYTF.